This T cell receptor beta chain was obtained from a study of blood T cell repertoires in COVID-19. In the study overall: Spain, Italy and the United States supplied samples that represented acute and convalescent COVID-19. T cells, B-cell-depleted T cells, or PBMCs provided the cDNA or gDNA that served as material.

Original analysis: Reference gene primer amplification gave estimated nucleated cell counts. Here immunoSEQ multiplex PCR was the method, and the copy in TCRdb shows in-frame clones only, minus some. D and trimming come from the DNA, and the V and J calls and clone size come from that table. Of roughly 250,000 clones listed, about 80% are singletons. Trimming took off 4 bases at V and 5 bases at J, with 9 bases between the two ends. CDR1 SGHRS and CDR2 YFSETQ come from the germline V gene. CDR3 size: 12 residues. The rearrangement uses TRBV5-1 and TRBJ1-1; a weak D match, TRBD1 (6 bases). The TCR was taken from a woman over 75 with active or convalescent COVID-19. The sequenced material came from peripheral blood. The CDR3 DNA is TGCGCCAGCAGCATCGGACAGACTGAAGCTTTCTTT. Encoded protein: CASSIGQTEAFF.